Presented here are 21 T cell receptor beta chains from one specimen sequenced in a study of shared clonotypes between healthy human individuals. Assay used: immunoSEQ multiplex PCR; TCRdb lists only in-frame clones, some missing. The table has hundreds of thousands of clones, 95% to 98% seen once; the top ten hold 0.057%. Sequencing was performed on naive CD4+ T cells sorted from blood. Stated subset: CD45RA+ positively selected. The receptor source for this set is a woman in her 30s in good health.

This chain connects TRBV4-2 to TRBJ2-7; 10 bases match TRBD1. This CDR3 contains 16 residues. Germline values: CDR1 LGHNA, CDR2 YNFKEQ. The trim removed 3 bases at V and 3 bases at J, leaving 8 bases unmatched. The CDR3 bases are TGTGCCAGCAGCCAGGGGACAGGGGTGGAGGTCTACGAGCAGTACTTC. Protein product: CASSQGTGVEVYEQYF.

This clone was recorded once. The CDR3 coding sequence is TGTGCCAGCAGTTTATCGTCCTTTTTCTCTCAGGGCGACTATGGCTACACCTTC. Translating it yields CASSLSSFFSQGDYGYTF. The V and J genes are TRBV27 and TRBJ1-2, with D possibly matching TRBD1 (5 bases). The CDR3 is made up of 18 amino acids. Germline CDR1 reads MNHEY; CDR2 reads SMNVEV (reference sequence). Trimming left V 0 bases short and J 3 bases short, with 20 bases between.

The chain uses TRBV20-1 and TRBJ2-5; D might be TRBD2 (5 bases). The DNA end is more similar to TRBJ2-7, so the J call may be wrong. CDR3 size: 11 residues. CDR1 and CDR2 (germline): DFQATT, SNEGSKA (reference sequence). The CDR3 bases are TGCAGTGAAAGAGGGTTGGACGAGCAGTACTTC. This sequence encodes CSERGLDEQYF.

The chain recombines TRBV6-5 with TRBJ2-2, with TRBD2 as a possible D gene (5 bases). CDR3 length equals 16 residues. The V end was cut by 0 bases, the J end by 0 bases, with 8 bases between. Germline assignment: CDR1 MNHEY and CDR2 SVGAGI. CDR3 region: CASSYSEVTNTGELFF. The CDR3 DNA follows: TGTGCCAGCAGTTACTCGGAGGTTACGAACACCGGGGAGCTGTTTTTT.

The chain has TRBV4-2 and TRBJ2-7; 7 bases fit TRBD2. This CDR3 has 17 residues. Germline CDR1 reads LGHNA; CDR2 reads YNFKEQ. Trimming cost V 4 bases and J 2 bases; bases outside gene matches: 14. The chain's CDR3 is CASSLAPSSGTPYEQYF. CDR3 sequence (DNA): TGTGCCAGCAGCCTCGCCCCCTCTAGCGGTACACCCTACGAGCAGTACTTC.

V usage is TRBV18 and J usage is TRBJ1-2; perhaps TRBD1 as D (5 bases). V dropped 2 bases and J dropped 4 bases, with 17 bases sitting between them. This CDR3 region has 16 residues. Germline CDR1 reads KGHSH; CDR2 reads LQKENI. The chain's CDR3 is CASSPAAGESGYGYTF. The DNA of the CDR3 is TGTGCCAGCTCACCAGCGGCGGGGGAGTCTGGCTATGGCTACACCTTC.

The CDR3 sequence: CASKPGGETDTQYF. The CDR3 DNA sequence: TGTGCCAGTAAACCTGGGGGGGAAACAGATACGCAGTATTTT. The chain uses TRBV19 and TRBJ2-3; 7 bases are a match to TRBD2. Germline CDR1 reads LNHDA; CDR2 reads SQIVND (reference sequence). This CDR3 contains 14 residues. V was clipped by 7 bases and J by 3 bases; unmatched bases: 7.

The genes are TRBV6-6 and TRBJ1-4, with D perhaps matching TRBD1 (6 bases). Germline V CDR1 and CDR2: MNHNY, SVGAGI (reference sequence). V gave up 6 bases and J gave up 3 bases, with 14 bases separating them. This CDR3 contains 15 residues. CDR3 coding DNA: TGTGCCAGCAGCGGGACGAGGGGGGCTAATGAAAAACTGTTTTTT. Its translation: CASSGTRGANEKLFF.

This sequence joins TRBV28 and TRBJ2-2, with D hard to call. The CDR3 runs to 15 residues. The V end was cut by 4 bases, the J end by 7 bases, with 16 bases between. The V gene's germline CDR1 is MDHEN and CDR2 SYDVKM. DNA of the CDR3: TGTGCCAGCAGTTATCATCGTGGATGGGACGGGGAGCTGTTTTTT. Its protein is CASSYHRGWDGELFF.

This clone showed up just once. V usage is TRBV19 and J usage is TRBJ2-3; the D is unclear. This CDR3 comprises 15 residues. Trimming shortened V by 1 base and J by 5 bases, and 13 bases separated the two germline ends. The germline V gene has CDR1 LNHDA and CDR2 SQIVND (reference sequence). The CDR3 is CASSIVGSKQDTQYF. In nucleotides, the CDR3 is TGTGCCAGTAGTATAGTGGGGTCTAAGCAAGATACGCAGTATTTT.

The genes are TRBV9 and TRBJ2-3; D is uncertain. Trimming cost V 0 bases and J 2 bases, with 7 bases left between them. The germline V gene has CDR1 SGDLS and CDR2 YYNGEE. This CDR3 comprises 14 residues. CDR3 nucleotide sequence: TGTGCCAGCAGCGTAGCACAGAACACAGATACGCAGTATTTT. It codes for CASSVAQNTDTQYF.

CDR3 sequence reads: CASSLSGQPAYNEQFF. The CDR3 DNA follows: TGTGCCAGCAGTTTATCGGGACAGCCAGCCTACAATGAGCAGTTCTTC. This chain connects TRBV27 to TRBJ2-1; 7 bases are shared with TRBD1. J was trimmed by 2 bases and V by 0 bases; bases with no gene match: 4. The CDR3 has 16 amino acids. From germline, CDR1 is MNHEY and CDR2 SMNVEV (reference sequence).

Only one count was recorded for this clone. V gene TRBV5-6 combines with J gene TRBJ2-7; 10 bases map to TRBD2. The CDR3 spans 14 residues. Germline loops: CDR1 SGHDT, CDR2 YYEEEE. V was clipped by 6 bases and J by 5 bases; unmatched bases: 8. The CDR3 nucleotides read TGTGCCAGCAACCCTAGCGGGAGTCTGCACGAGCAGTACTTC. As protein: CASNPSGSLHEQYF.

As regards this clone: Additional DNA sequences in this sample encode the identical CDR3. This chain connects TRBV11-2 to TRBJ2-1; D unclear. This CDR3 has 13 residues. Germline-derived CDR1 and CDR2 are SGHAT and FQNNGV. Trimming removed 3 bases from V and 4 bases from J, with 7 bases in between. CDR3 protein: CASSLPRYNEQFF. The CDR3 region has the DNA TGTGCCAGCAGCTTGCCCCGGTACAATGAGCAGTTCTTC.

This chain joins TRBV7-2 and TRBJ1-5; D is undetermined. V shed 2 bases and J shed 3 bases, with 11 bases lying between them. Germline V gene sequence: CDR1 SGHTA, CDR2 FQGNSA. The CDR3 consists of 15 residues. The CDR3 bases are TGTGCCAGCAGCTTAACTCCCGGACCCAATCAGCCCCAGCATTTT. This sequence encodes CASSLTPGPNQPQHF. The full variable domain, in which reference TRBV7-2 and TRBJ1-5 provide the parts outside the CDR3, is GAGVSQSPSNKVTEKGKDVELRCDPISGHTALYWYRQSLGQGLEFLIYFQGNSAPDKSGLPSDRFSAERTGGSVSTLTIQRTQQEDSAVYLCASSLTPGPNQPQHFGDGTRLSIL.

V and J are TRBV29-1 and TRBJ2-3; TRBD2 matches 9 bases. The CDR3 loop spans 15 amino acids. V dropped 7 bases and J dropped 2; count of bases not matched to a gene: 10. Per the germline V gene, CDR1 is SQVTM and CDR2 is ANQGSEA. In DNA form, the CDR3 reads TGCAGCGGGAAGACTAGCGGACTTATCACAGATACGCAGTATTTT. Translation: CSGKTSGLITDTQYF.

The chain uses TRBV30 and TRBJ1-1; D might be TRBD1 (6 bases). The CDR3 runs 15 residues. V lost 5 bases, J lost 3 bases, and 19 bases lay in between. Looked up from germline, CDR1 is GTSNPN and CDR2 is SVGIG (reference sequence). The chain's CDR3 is CAWSWGARMDTEAFF. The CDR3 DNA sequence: TGTGCCTGGTCGTGGGGGGCGCGGATGGACACTGAAGCTTTCTTT.

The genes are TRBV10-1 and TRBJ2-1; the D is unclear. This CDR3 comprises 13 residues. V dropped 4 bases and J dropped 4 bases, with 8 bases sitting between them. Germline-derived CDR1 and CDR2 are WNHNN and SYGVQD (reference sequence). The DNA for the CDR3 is TGCGCCAGCAGTGTCATGGGTTACAATGAGCAGTTCTTC. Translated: CASSVMGYNEQFF.

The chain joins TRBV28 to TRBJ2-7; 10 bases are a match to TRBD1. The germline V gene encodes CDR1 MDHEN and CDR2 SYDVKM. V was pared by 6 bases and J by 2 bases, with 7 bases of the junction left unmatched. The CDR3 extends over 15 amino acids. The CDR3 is CASSSTGGGTYEQYF. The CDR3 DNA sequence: TGTGCCAGCAGCTCGACAGGGGGCGGGACCTACGAGCAGTACTTC.

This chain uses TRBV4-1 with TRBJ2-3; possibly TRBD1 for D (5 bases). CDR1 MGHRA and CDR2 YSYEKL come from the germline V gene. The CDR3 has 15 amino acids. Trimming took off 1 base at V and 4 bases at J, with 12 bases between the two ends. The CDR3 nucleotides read TGCGCCAGCAGCCAAGGGCAGGGAAGGGCAGATACGCAGTATTTT. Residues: CASSQGQGRADTQYF.

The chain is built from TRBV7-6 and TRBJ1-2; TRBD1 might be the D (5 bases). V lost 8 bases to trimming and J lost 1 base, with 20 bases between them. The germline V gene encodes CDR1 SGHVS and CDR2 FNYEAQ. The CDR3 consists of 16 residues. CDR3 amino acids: CASGPFPGELNYGYTF. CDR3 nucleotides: TGTGCCAGCGGACCTTTCCCGGGGGAGCTTAACTATGGCTACACCTTC.